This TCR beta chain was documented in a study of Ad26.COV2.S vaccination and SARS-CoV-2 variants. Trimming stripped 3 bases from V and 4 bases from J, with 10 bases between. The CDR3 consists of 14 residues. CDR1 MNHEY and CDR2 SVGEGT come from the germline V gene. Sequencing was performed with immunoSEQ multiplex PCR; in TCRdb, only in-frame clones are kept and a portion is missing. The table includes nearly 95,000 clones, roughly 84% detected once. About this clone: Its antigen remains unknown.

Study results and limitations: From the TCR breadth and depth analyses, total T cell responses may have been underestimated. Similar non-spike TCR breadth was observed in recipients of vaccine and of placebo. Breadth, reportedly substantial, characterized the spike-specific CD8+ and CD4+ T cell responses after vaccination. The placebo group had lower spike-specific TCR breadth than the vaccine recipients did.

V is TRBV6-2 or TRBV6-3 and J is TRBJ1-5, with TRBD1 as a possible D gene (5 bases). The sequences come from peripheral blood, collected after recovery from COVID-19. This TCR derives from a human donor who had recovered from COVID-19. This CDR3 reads CASSYDGANQPQHF. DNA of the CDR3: TGTGCCAGCAGTTATGACGGGGCGAATCAGCCCCAGCATTTT.